These 15 T cell receptor beta chains originate from one sample sequenced in a study of cytomegalovirus exposure and HLA in healthy donors. Amplification used 60 Vbeta primers and 13 Jbeta primers. Produced via immunoSEQ multiplex PCR; TCRdb's table is partial and in-frame only. Here the sample spans over 90,000 clones, 75% to 80% being singletons. Material for sequencing was PBMCs. These receptors all stem from a male donor in good health and CMV-seropositive.

The chain combines TRBV7-9 with TRBJ2-4; 8 bases agree with TRBD2. The germline V gene has CDR1 SEHNR and CDR2 FQNEAQ (reference sequence). This CDR3 has 15 amino acids. The V and J ends lost 1 base and 4 bases, in that order; junction bases with no gene match: 3. CDR3 sequence: CASSLVSGRKNIQYF. In DNA form, the CDR3 reads TGTGCCAGCAGCTTAGTGAGCGGGAGAAAAAACATTCAGTACTTC. The whole variable domain, remainder taken from reference TRBV7-9 and TRBJ2-4, is DTGVSQNPRHKITKRGQNVTFRCDPISEHNRLYWYRQTLGQGPEFLTYFQNEAQLEKSRLLSDRFSAERPKGSFSTLEIQRTEQGDSAMYLCASSLVSGRKNIQYFGAGTRLSVL.

V and J are TRBV6-5 and TRBJ1-5; 7 bases agree with TRBD1. CDR3 length: 15 amino acids. Unmatched junction bases numbered 5, after V lost 2 bases and J lost 4 bases. Germline lookup yields CDR1 MNHEY and CDR2 SVGAGI. The CDR3: CASSYGTVNNQPQHF. In DNA, the CDR3 is TGTGCCAGCAGTTACGGGACAGTGAATAATCAGCCCCAGCATTTT.

The CDR3 loop reads CASLSPSSGNTIYF. The CDR3 coding sequence is TGTGCCAGCCTATCTCCCTCCTCTGGAAACACCATATATTTT. The rearrangement uses TRBV28 and TRBJ1-3; no clear D gene. CDR1 is MDHEN and CDR2 is SYDVKM in the germline V gene. The CDR3 loop spans 14 amino acids. The V gene lost 8 bases and the J gene lost 0 bases, with 11 bases spanning the gap.

The V call is TRBV5-1, the J call TRBJ2-1, with D perhaps matching TRBD1 (6 bases). CDR3 length: 14 residues. Looked up from germline, CDR1 is SGHRS and CDR2 is YFSETQ. Trimming took off 3 bases at V and 3 bases at J, with 10 bases between the two ends. CDR3: CASSSGQDYNEQFF. CDR3 in DNA: TGCGCCAGCAGCTCGGGACAAGACTACAATGAGCAGTTCTTC.

The chain couples TRBV29-1 to TRBJ1-5; tentative D call: TRBD1 (6 bases). The V end was cut by 1 base, the J end by 4 bases, with 14 bases between. The CDR3 is 15 residues long. Germline V lookup: CDR1 SQVTM, CDR2 ANQGSEA. This CDR3 is CSVEATGEPNQPQHF. In nucleotides, the CDR3 is TGCAGCGTTGAAGCGACAGGAGAACCTAATCAGCCCCAGCATTTT.

The genes are TRBV7-9 and TRBJ2-3; 8 bases fit TRBD2. The CDR3 contains 15 residues. The V gene end was trimmed by 5 bases and the J gene end by 1 base; junction bases not matched to a gene: 5. Germline CDR1 reads SEHNR; CDR2 reads FQNEAQ (reference sequence). In DNA form, the CDR3 reads TGTGCCAGCAGCGAAAGCGGGAGACGCACAGATACGCAGTATTTT. Its protein product is CASSESGRRTDTQYF.

The chain combines TRBV2 with TRBJ2-2, with D hard to call. Germline CDR1 is SNHLY and CDR2 is FYNNEI. This CDR3 contains 15 residues. Trimming removed 1 base from V and 0 bases from J, with 6 bases in between. The CDR3 DNA follows: TGTGCCAGCAGTGAAGACAGCCCGAACACCGGGGAGCTGTTTTTT. Translating it yields CASSEDSPNTGELFF.

This chain joins TRBV12-5 and TRBJ2-7, with a tentative D call TRBD1 (5 bases). The CDR3 covers 15 residues. V was cut by 3 bases and J by 0 bases, with 12 bases left in between. From germline, CDR1 is LGHNT and CDR2 FRNRAP. The CDR3 loop reads CASGFPGQFSYEQYF. The CDR3 region has the DNA TGTGCTAGTGGTTTTCCAGGACAATTCTCCTACGAGCAGTACTTC.

This clone was detected only once. The chain links TRBV1 to TRBJ2-2; the table's TRBD1 call for D was not verified on the DNA. TRBV1 is a pseudogene locus. The CDR3 length is 14 residues. The CDR3 bases are TGCACCAGCGGCCGACAGGGGGACACCGGGGAGCTGTTTTTT. Protein sequence: CTSGRQGDTGELFF.

This chain joins TRBV4-3 and TRBJ1-2; no clear D gene. Germline CDR1 reads LGHNA; CDR2 reads YSLEER. V lost 0 bases to trimming and J lost 8 bases, with 10 bases between them. This CDR3 comprises 13 residues. CDR3 in DNA: TGCGCCAGCAGCCAAGATCGGCAGGTCGGCTACACCTTC. Translated, it gives CASSQDRQVGYTF.

The V and J genes are TRBV5-1 and TRBJ2-2, with 9 bases identical to TRBD2. Germline V gene sequence: CDR1 SGHRS, CDR2 YFSETQ. V lost 0 bases to trimming and J lost 6 bases; unmatched junction nucleotides: 3. The CDR3 has 15 amino acids. The CDR3 nucleotides read TGCGCCAGCAGCTTGGCGGGACTAGCCCCCGGGGAGCTGTTTTTT. Protein sequence: CASSLAGLAPGELFF.

In its sample, this clone was seen a few times. The V gene is TRBV5-1, the J gene TRBJ1-1; 9 positions match TRBD1. CDR1 and CDR2 (germline): SGHRS, YFSETQ. CDR3 length: 14 residues. V was clipped by 3 bases and J by 0 bases; unmatched bases: 0. The CDR3 here is CASSYRGLNTEAFF. The CDR3 DNA reads as TGCGCCAGCAGCTACAGGGGGCTGAACACTGAAGCTTTCTTT. Drawing the rest from reference TRBV5-1 and TRBJ1-1, the complete variable domain is KAGVTQTPRYLIKTRGQQVTLSCSPISGHRSVSWYQQTPGQGLQFLFEYFSETQRNKGNFPGRFSGRQFSNSRSEMNVSTLELGDSALYLCASSYRGLNTEAFFGQGTRLTVV.

The J gene is TRBJ1-5, the V gene TRBV4-1, with D possibly matching TRBD1 (6 bases). The germline V gene encodes CDR1 MGHRA and CDR2 YSYEKL. Trimming took 2 bases from V and 5 from J, leaving 7 bases between them. The CDR3 is made up of 13 amino acids. The CDR3 sequence: CASSQRQDQPQHF. The CDR3 DNA is TGCGCCAGCAGCCAACGACAGGATCAGCCCCAGCATTTT.

This clone was counted between two and nine times. The chain has TRBV6-5 and TRBJ2-7; 9 nucleotides line up with TRBD2. Germline V gene data show CDR1 as MNHEY and CDR2 as SVGAGI. The V segment lost 0 bases and the J segment 3 bases; nucleotides outside the gene matches: 6. There are 16 residues in the CDR3. The CDR3 DNA is TGTGCCAGCAGTTACTCGGGGGCGGGAGGGGTCTACGAGCAGTACTTC. This encodes CASSYSGAGGVYEQYF.

There are a few counts of this clone. The chain couples TRBV18 to TRBJ2-3, with TRBD1 matching over 8 bases. The germline gives CDR1 KGHSH, CDR2 LQKENI. With 0 bases clipped from V and 3 bases from J, the junction kept 8 bases outside the gene matches. The CDR3 has 17 amino acids. DNA of the CDR3: TGTGCCAGCTCACCACCTGGACAGGGCCGTCGGACAGATACGCAGTATTTT. Translating it yields CASSPPGQGRRTDTQYF.